The table lists the clone carrying this T cell receptor beta chain with many counts. Its target is not known. RNA transcripts were the source from which TCR beta CDR3 regions were amplified. HTBI-primed first-round RT-PCR preceded second-round multiplex PCR. TCRdb re-called the multiplex PCR reads through MiXCR, storing one row per CDR3 protein. This table holds 400,000 to 450,000 distinct CDR3 sequences, under 25% found once. This record comes from a study of Graves' ophthalmopathy and Graves' hyperthyroidism. About the research overall: Ahead of any treatment, peripheral blood was obtained at the initial diagnosis. General study findings and limits: The model flagged ophthalmopathy progression at about 71% sensitivity and 72% to 85% specificity.

There are 13 residues in the CDR3. The germline V gene encodes CDR1 MNHEY and CDR2 SVGEGT. V was trimmed by 11 bases and J by 10 bases, leaving 18 bases between them. J is TRBJ1-6 and V is TRBV6-2 or TRBV6-3, with a weak D call TRBD1 (5 bases). Sequencing was done on a sample of peripheral blood. The origin of this receptor is a woman aged 18-35 years with stable Graves' hyperthyroidism. This CDR3 is CAGRGRVESPLHF. CDR3 DNA sequence: TGTGCCGGCCGGGGCAGGGTGGAGTCACCCCTCCACTTT.